These 18 T cell receptor beta chains share one sample of origin, sequenced in a study of T cells in Graves' hyperthyroidism and ophthalmopathy. Researchers amplified the TCR beta CDR3 regions from RNA transcripts. With the HTBI primer set, the TCR CDR3 went through a first round of RT-PCR. TCRdb independently ran MiXCR on the multiplex PCR reads; one entry per CDR3 protein. The data show about 600,000 distinct CDR3 sequences, around 16% seen once. The specimen sequenced was blood. Receptors were obtained from a woman in her forties with Graves' ophthalmopathy.

Note on this clonotype: A much larger clone lies one base from this, so it may be a read error. The rearrangement joins TRBV3-1 to TRBJ1-5; D is ambiguous. CDR1 is LGHDT, CDR2 YNNKEL, per germline (reference sequence). Deletions cut 0 bases from V and 7 bases from J, with 10 bases between. The CDR3 extends over 14 amino acids. CDR3 region: CASSQEGLWQPQHF. The CDR3 nucleotides read TGTGCCAGCAGCCAAGAGGGTTTGTGGCAGCCCCAGCATTTT. The complete variable domain, with remaining parts taken from reference TRBV3-1 and TRBJ1-5, reads DTAVSQTPKYLVTQMGNDKSIKCEQNLGHDTMYWYKQDSKKFLKIMFSYNNKELIINETVPNRFSPKSPDKAHLNLHINSLELGDSAVYFCASSQEGLWQPQHFGDGTRLSIL.

The V gene is TRBV10-3, the J gene TRBJ1-1; 10 nucleotides line up with TRBD1. Germline trimming cut 10 bases from V and 7 bases from J; bases unmatched to any gene: 6. The V gene's germline CDR1 is ENHRY and CDR2 SYGVKD. The CDR3 is 12 residues long. CDR3 region: CATAGTGDEAFF. The CDR3 region has the DNA TGTGCCACCGCCGGGACAGGGGATGAAGCTTTCTTT.

This clonotype was seen at least ten times. V is TRBV2 and J is TRBJ1-1; TRBD1 matches at 10 bases. Germline lookup yields CDR1 SNHLY and CDR2 FYNNEI. This CDR3 is built from 14 residues. The V gene end was trimmed by 9 bases and the J gene end by 4 bases; junction bases not matched to a gene: 8. CDR3 protein: CASHRQGASTEAFF. The DNA for the CDR3 is TGTGCCAGTCACAGACAGGGGGCCTCCACTGAAGCTTTCTTT.

At least ten counts were recorded for this clonotype. V usage is TRBV6-1 and J usage is TRBJ1-2, with TRBD1 matching 11 bases. The CDR3 is made up of 15 amino acids. V lost 8 bases, J lost 8 bases, and 13 bases stayed unmatched. From germline, CDR1 is MNHNS and CDR2 SASEGT. The DNA of the CDR3 is TGTGCCAGCGGACTCTCCGGGACAGGGGGGGAAGGCTACACCTTC. Protein sequence: CASGLSGTGGEGYTF.

Turning to this clonotype: Germline is not matched at one junction end, which may reflect a read error. The chain links TRBV2 to TRBJ2-2; 8 bases are shared with TRBD1. In germline, CDR1 is SNHLY, CDR2 FYNNEI. The CDR3 has 16 amino acids. In DNA, the CDR3 is TGTGCCAGCAGCCCAAACTCGGGACAGGACACCGGGGAGCTGTTATTT. Translation gives CASSPNSGQDTGELLF.

The chain has TRBV6-1 and TRBJ2-3; the match to TRBD2 covers 11 bases. The germline CDR1 and CDR2 sequences are MNHNS and SASEGT. The V segment lost 7 bases and the J segment 6 bases; nucleotides outside the gene matches: 6. The CDR3 has 14 amino acids. The CDR3 loop reads CASKIAGGPDTQYF. CDR3 nucleotides: TGTGCCAGCAAGATAGCGGGGGGGCCTGATACGCAGTATTTT.

This clonotype appeared a single time. The chain uses TRBV2 and TRBJ2-7; D possibly uses TRBD1 or TRBD2 (5 bases each). The V end was cut by 4 bases, the J end by 2 bases, with 12 bases between. CDR3 length: 14 residues. Germline V lookup: CDR1 SNHLY, CDR2 FYNNEI. The CDR3 sequence is CASSVYRRAYEQYF. The DNA for the CDR3 is TGTGCCAGCAGTGTTTACAGGCGGGCCTACGAGCAGTACTTC.

V and J are TRBV27 and TRBJ1-5, with a weak D call TRBD1 (6 bases). Germline CDR1 reads MNHEY; CDR2 reads SMNVEV (reference sequence). Between the trimmed V and J ends, which lost 3 bases and 6 bases, there was a span of 18 bases. The CDR3 covers 16 residues. Written as DNA, the CDR3 is TGTGCCAGCAGTTTTACAGGGAGTCCCCCCGGTCAGCCCCAGCATTTT. Translating gives CASSFTGSPPGQPQHF.

This clonotype was seen many times. The chain joins TRBV27 to TRBJ2-1; 10 bases agree with TRBD2. Unmatched junction bases numbered 10, after V lost 5 bases and J lost 6 bases. The CDR3 covers 16 residues. Germline V lookup: CDR1 MNHEY, CDR2 SMNVEV (reference sequence). CDR3: CASSRPGASGSNEQFF. In DNA form, the CDR3 reads TGTGCCAGCAGTAGGCCTGGTGCTAGCGGGAGCAATGAGCAGTTCTTC.

In this sample, this clonotype turned up a few times. The rearrangement uses TRBV7-9 and TRBJ1-1; perhaps TRBD1 as D (5 bases). CDR3 size: 17 residues. V was cut by 1 base and J by 3 bases, with 18 bases left in between. Germline CDR1 reads SEHNR; CDR2 reads FQNEAQ (reference sequence). CDR3 nucleotide sequence: TGTGCCAGCAGCTTAGGAGGCTCCAGAGGGGAATACACTGAAGCTTTCTTT. Translating gives CASSLGGSRGEYTEAFF. Supplemented by reference TRBV7-9 and TRBJ1-1, the full variable domain reads DTGVSQNPRHKITKRGQNVTFRCDPISEHNRLYWYRQTLGQGPEFLTYFQNEAQLEKSRLLSDRFSAERPKGSFSTLEIQRTEQGDSAMYLCASSLGGSRGEYTEAFFGQGTRLTVV.

There are many counts of this clonotype. The chain combines TRBV12-3 or TRBV12-4 with TRBJ2-3; D unclear. Trimming cost V 4 bases and J 6 bases, with 17 bases left between them. The CDR3 loop spans 15 amino acids. The CDR3 DNA is TGTGCCAGCAGTTCCCCCAGTGTATCGCGGGATACGCAGTATTTT. This codes for CASSSPSVSRDTQYF.

This clonotype was recorded a few times. The chain joins TRBV7-9 to TRBJ2-5, with D possibly being TRBD2 (5 bases). The CDR3 consists of 13 residues. V was shortened by 7 bases and J by 4 bases, with 13 bases between the two germline ends. Germline values: CDR1 SEHNR, CDR2 FQNEAQ (reference sequence). The CDR3, as DNA: TGTGCCAGCACCAACCAAGGAGGAGAGACCCAGTACTTC. It yields the protein CASTNQGGETQYF. The variable domain in full, with the rest retrieved from reference TRBV7-9 and TRBJ2-5, is DTGVSQNPRHKITKRGQNVTFRCDPISEHNRLYWYRQTLGQGPEFLTYFQNEAQLEKSRLLSDRFSAERPKGSFSTLEIQRTEQGDSAMYLCASTNQGGETQYFGPGTRLLVL.

This chain uses TRBV29-1 with TRBJ1-2; D is undetermined. V lost 6 bases and J lost 4, with 9 bases in between. The CDR3 is 11 amino acids. The germline V gene has CDR1 SQVTM and CDR2 ANQGSEA. In DNA, the CDR3 is TGCAGCGTCCCCAGGCCCTATGGCTACACCTTC. This sequence encodes CSVPRPYGYTF.

This clonotype was observed many times. The chain employs TRBV12-3 or TRBV12-4 and TRBJ2-7, with TRBD2 matching over 11 bases. Trimming at V came to 5 bases and at J to 1 base, leaving 7 bases not matched to a gene. The CDR3 runs to 16 residues. CDR3 sequence (DNA): TGTGCCAGCAGTCCCGGGGGACTAGCGGATTCCTACGAGCAGTACTTC. This encodes CASSPGGLADSYEQYF.

This clonotype occurred once. This sequence joins TRBV20-1 and TRBJ1-6; TRBD1 might be the D (5 bases). The ends were cut back, 1 base at V and 9 bases at J, with 13 bases in the middle. The V gene's germline CDR1 is DFQATT and CDR2 SNEGSKA (reference sequence). This CDR3 spans 14 amino acids. The CDR3 spells CSARGGTGGSPLHF. The CDR3 DNA reads as TGCAGTGCTAGAGGGGGTACCGGGGGTTCACCCCTCCACTTT.

The chain joins TRBV12-3 or TRBV12-4 to TRBJ1-5, with 9 bases identical to TRBD1. V trimming: 2 bases; J trimming: 6 bases; junction bases outside the gene matches: 2. The CDR3 covers 14 residues. CDR3 region: CASSLQQGAQPQHF. The CDR3 DNA follows: TGTGCCAGCAGTTTACAACAGGGGGCTCAGCCCCAGCATTTT.

This clonotype was counted at least ten times. V and J are TRBV28 and TRBJ2-1; 10 bases match TRBD1. Per germline, CDR1 MDHEN and CDR2 SYDVKM. V shed 5 bases, J shed 8 bases, and the junction held 6 bases outside the gene matches. The CDR3 has 14 amino acids. CDR3 DNA sequence: TGTGCCAGCAGTGAGACGACAGGGGGCTATGAGCAGTTCTTC. Protein sequence: CASSETTGGYEQFF. The full variable domain, with the rest looked up from reference TRBV28 and TRBJ2-1, is DVKVTQSSRYLVKRTGEKVFLECVQDMDHENMFWYRQDPGLGLRLIYFSYDVKMKEKGDIPEGYSVSREKKERFSLILESASTNQTSMYLCASSETTGGYEQFFGPGTRLTVL.

This chain joins TRBV9 and TRBJ2-2; 11 bases agree with TRBD2. Losses at the gene ends were 6 bases for V and 5 bases for J; bases not matched to a gene: 6. CDR3 size: 15 residues. In germline, CDR1 is SGDLS, CDR2 YYNGEE. The CDR3 coding sequence is TGTGCCAGCAAACCTAGCGGGAGGCGGACCGGGGAGCTGTTTTTT. It translates to CASKPSGRRTGELFF.